The 20 T cell receptor beta chains in this list originate from one sample, sequenced in a study of T cell responses to AZD1222 COVID-19 vaccine. Clones were read by immunoSEQ multiplex PCR, and TCRdb kept only the in-frame ones, dropping some. The table has 180,000 or so clones, around 89% seen once; the top ten hold around 26%. Sequencing used peripheral blood, obtained 28 days after the second AZD1222 dose. Source of these receptors: an adult who received the AZD1222 COVID-19 vaccine.

In this sample, this clone turned up once. This chain joins TRBV19 and TRBJ2-2, with 15 bases lining up with TRBD2. Trimming took 7 bases from V and 6 from J; bases not matched to a gene: 15. Germline-derived CDR1 and CDR2 are LNHDA and SQIVND (reference sequence). CDR3 length: 19 amino acids. CDR3 sequence: CASTPWGRGTSGRSGELFF. CDR3 DNA sequence: TGTGCCAGTACCCCCTGGGGGCGAGGGACTAGCGGGAGGTCCGGGGAGCTGTTTTTT.

This chain links TRBV9 with TRBJ2-1; D perhaps matches TRBD2 (6 bases). Trimming left V 4 bases short and J 9 bases short, with 23 bases between. This CDR3 spans 16 amino acids. Germline CDR1 and CDR2: SGDLS and YYNGEE. The DNA for the CDR3 is TGTGCCAGCAGCCCCCAAATGTTGCGGGACGGCAGTGAGCAGTTCTTC. Translated, it gives CASSPQMLRDGSEQFF.

Here the CDR3 DNA reads TGTGCCAGCAGTGAATCCGGGGGCGCGAGAAAACTGTTTTTT. As protein: CASSESGGARKLFF. V is TRBV2 and J is TRBJ1-4, with D possibly matching TRBD1 (6 bases). The germline V and J ends were trimmed by 2 bases and 10 bases, with 14 bases remaining between them. Germline CDR1 SNHLY, CDR2 FYNNEI. The CDR3 consists of 14 residues.

The V gene is TRBV6-2 or TRBV6-3, the J gene TRBJ2-5; the D is unclear. The V end lost 2 bases, the J end lost 5 bases, and 9 bases lay between the germline ends. The CDR3 has 13 amino acids. CDR1 is MNHEY and CDR2 is SVGEGT in the germline V gene. The CDR3 DNA follows: TGTGCCAGCAGTTACCAGGAGCTGGAGACCCAGTACTTC. Translated, it gives CASSYQELETQYF.

V gene TRBV9 combines with J gene TRBJ2-1, with 9 bases that match TRBD2. The germline gives CDR1 SGDLS, CDR2 YYNGEE. This CDR3 has 17 residues. Trimming removed 3 bases from V and 4 bases from J; junction bases left unmatched: 11. The CDR3 region is CASSERLTSGIYNEQFF. In DNA, the CDR3 is TGTGCCAGCAGCGAACGGTTGACTAGCGGCATATACAATGAGCAGTTCTTC.

V usage is TRBV30 and J usage is TRBJ2-7; the match to TRBD1 covers 7 bases. Trimming removed 3 bases from V and 4 bases from J; junction bases left unmatched: 9. The germline CDR1 and CDR2 sequences are GTSNPN and SVGIG (reference sequence). This CDR3 has 14 amino acids. The CDR3: CAWSTTTGWYEQYF. CDR3 sequence (DNA): TGTGCCTGGAGCACCACGACAGGGTGGTACGAGCAGTACTTC.

This sequence joins TRBV6-5 and TRBJ2-1, with a weak D call TRBD2 (5 bases). This CDR3 spans 13 amino acids. Trimming took 10 bases from V and 9 from J, leaving 19 bases between them. From germline, CDR1 is MNHEY and CDR2 SVGAGI. In DNA form, the CDR3 reads TGTGCCACCCAACGGGTGAGGGCGGGTGAGCAGTTCTTC. This translates into CATQRVRAGEQFF.

V and J are TRBV29-1 and TRBJ2-7; a possible D gene is TRBD1 (6 bases). V was cut by 5 bases and J by 3 bases, with 8 bases left in between. The CDR3 is 11 amino acids. Germline values: CDR1 SQVTM, CDR2 ANQGSEA. Here the CDR3 DNA reads TGCAGCGTTCGGACAGTCTACGAGCAGTACTTC. Protein sequence: CSVRTVYEQYF.

Of note for this clone: This may be a read error: a much more frequent sequence differs by one nucleotide. The rearrangement uses TRBV6-5 and TRBJ2-3; TRBD2 matches at 10 bases. Trimming cost V 4 bases and J 1 base; bases outside gene matches: 2. CDR3 size: 15 residues. Germline V lookup: CDR1 MNHEY, CDR2 SVGAGI. Here the CDR3 DNA reads TGTGCCAGCAGTTTCCTAGCGGGAGGCACAGATACGCAGTATTTT. Protein: CASSFLAGGTDTQYF.

This rearrangement joins TRBV19 to TRBJ1-1; D is perhaps TRBD1 (5 bases). This CDR3 has 14 amino acids. V was cut by 5 bases and J by 6 bases, with 16 bases left in between. Per the germline V gene, CDR1 is LNHDA and CDR2 is SQIVND (reference sequence). The chain's CDR3 is CASSVGTVGSEAFF. The CDR3 nucleotides read TGTGCCAGTAGTGTAGGGACCGTAGGATCTGAAGCTTTCTTT.

V is TRBV30 and J is TRBJ2-6; a possible D gene is TRBD2 (5 bases). This CDR3 comprises 17 residues. Trimming left V 5 bases short and J 0 bases short, with 17 bases between. Germline lookup yields CDR1 GTSNPN and CDR2 SVGIG (reference sequence). The DNA for the CDR3 is TGTGCCTGGGGTTGGGGAGAGTTTTTCTCTGGGGCCAACGTCCTGACTTTC. Translation: CAWGWGEFFSGANVLTF. The entire variable domain, with the rest obtained from reference TRBV30 and TRBJ2-6, is as follows: SQTIHQWPATLVQPVGSPLSLECTVEGTSNPNLYWYRQAAGRGLQLLFYSVGIGQISSEVPQNLSASRPQDRQFILSSKKLLLSDSGFYLCAWGWGEFFSGANVLTFGAGSRLTVL.

The V call is TRBV15, the J call TRBJ2-7; D may be TRBD1 (6 bases). The germline CDR1 and CDR2 sequences are LNHNV and YYDKDF (reference sequence). The germline V and J ends were trimmed by 2 bases and 3 bases, with 26 bases remaining between them. This CDR3 has 19 residues. CDR3 DNA: TGTGCCACCAGCAGATCCAGGGGAGACACTCATAGAAGAAACTACGAGCAGTACTTC. It yields the protein CATSRSRGDTHRRNYEQYF.

This clone occurred a few times. CDR3 sequence reads: CASSQDWAGVGTDTQYF. The CDR3 DNA reads TGCGCCAGCAGCCAAGATTGGGCGGGAGTAGGGACAGATACGCAGTATTTT. The chain carries TRBV4-1 and TRBJ2-3, with 7 bases fitting TRBD2. The germline CDR1 and CDR2 sequences are MGHRA and YSYEKL. The CDR3 runs to 17 residues. After removal of 0 bases from V and 3 bases from J, the junction contained 9 bases not matched to a gene.

The V gene is TRBV19, the J gene TRBJ2-2; D unclear. CDR1 and CDR2 (germline): LNHDA, SQIVND (reference sequence). The V gene lost 4 bases and the J gene lost 0 bases, with 9 bases spanning the gap. CDR3 length: 15 residues. CDR3 sequence (DNA): TGTGCCAGTAGTAAATCACCCCCGAACACCGGGGAGCTGTTTTTT. This sequence encodes CASSKSPPNTGELFF. The whole variable domain, filled in from reference TRBV19 and TRBJ2-2, reads DGGITQSPKYLFRKEGQNVTLSCEQNLNHDAMYWYRQDPGQGLRLIYYSQIVNDFQKGDIAEGYSVSREKKESFPLTVTSAQKNPTAFYLCASSKSPPNTGELFFGEGSRLTVL.

This rearrangement joins TRBV7-9 to TRBJ2-7; D possibly corresponds to TRBD1 (6 bases). CDR3 length: 14 amino acids. Deletions cut 5 bases from V and 0 bases from J, with 11 bases between. From germline, CDR1 is SEHNR and CDR2 FQNEAQ (reference sequence). The CDR3 DNA reads as TGTGCCAGCAGCAATTACAGGGACTCCTACGAGCAGTACTTC. It specifies CASSNYRDSYEQYF. Full variable domain (rest looked up from reference TRBV7-9 and TRBJ2-7): DTGVSQNPRHKITKRGQNVTFRCDPISEHNRLYWYRQTLGQGPEFLTYFQNEAQLEKSRLLSDRFSAERPKGSFSTLEIQRTEQGDSAMYLCASSNYRDSYEQYFGPGTRLTVT.

This chain connects TRBV11-2 to TRBJ1-1; possibly TRBD1 for D (6 bases). Germline CDR1 reads SGHAT; CDR2 reads FQNNGV. The V and J ends lost 4 bases and 2 bases respectively, with 8 bases between them. The CDR3 loop spans 13 amino acids. In nucleotides, the CDR3 is TGTGCCAGCAGCTCACAGGGAAACACTGAAGCTTTCTTT. Translating gives CASSSQGNTEAFF.

This chain links TRBV19 with TRBJ2-4; D may be TRBD2 (5 bases). The V gene lost 5 bases and the J gene lost 0 bases, with 14 bases spanning the gap. The germline gives CDR1 LNHDA, CDR2 SQIVND (reference sequence). This CDR3 is 16 amino acids long. The CDR3 nucleotides read TGTGCCAGTAGTGCCCGGGGAGCCTTAGCCAAAAACATTCAGTACTTC. Encoded protein: CASSARGALAKNIQYF.

The chain couples TRBV5-6 to TRBJ2-2; D may be TRBD1 (5 bases). The CDR3 is 13 residues long. The germline V and J ends were trimmed by 0 bases and 6 bases, with 6 bases remaining between them. Germline V CDR1 and CDR2: SGHDT, YYEEEE. Here the CDR3 DNA reads TGTGCCAGCAGCTTGGCAGGGCCCGGGGAGCTGTTTTTT. As protein: CASSLAGPGELFF.

V gene TRBV9 combines with J gene TRBJ2-5, with D perhaps matching TRBD2 (8 bases). The CDR3 is 16 residues long. In germline, CDR1 is SGDLS, CDR2 YYNGEE. V dropped 4 bases and J dropped 1 base, with 17 bases sitting between them. In nucleotides, the CDR3 is TGTGCCAGCAGCCCCCGGGGGGGACAGATCCAAGAGACCCAGTACTTC. It codes for CASSPRGGQIQETQYF.

The chain joins TRBV7-7 to TRBJ2-5; maybe TRBD1 (6 bases). The length of the CDR3 is 13 residues. Looked up from germline, CDR1 is SSHAT and CDR2 is FNYEAQ (reference sequence). CDR3 coding DNA: TGTGCTAGCTCCTTGGGGGACACTAAGACCCAGTACTTC. Translated, it gives CASSLGDTKTQYF.